Here is one T cell receptor (beta chain) with its context. Its target is unknown. Regarding time point: blood 2 weeks post-SBRT. The treatment: 15 Gy SBRT to primary tumor, nephrectomy 4 weeks later. This CDR3 is built from 14 residues. V shed 4 bases and J 4 bases; nucleotides not matched to a gene: 5. CDR1 and CDR2 (germline): LGHNA, YNFKEQ. The data were taken from a study of radiation and T cells in renal cell carcinoma. About the study: Nephrectomy followed 15 Gy stereotactic body radiation by 4 weeks. Study-wide points: From baseline, blood top tumor clonotypes peaked at 2 weeks post-radiation. No pretreatment tumor biopsies were available for baseline clonotypes.

TCRdb keeps only in-frame clones here, not all; method: immunoSEQ multiplex PCR. The repertoire holds some 130,000 clones, 88% seen once, with over 4.5% in the top ten. The genes are TRBV4-2 and TRBJ1-2, with 8 bases lining up with TRBD1. This receptor was taken from a woman in her seventies with renal cell carcinoma. The source material was blood, sampled from a patient whose treatment included radiotherapy and nephrectomy. This CDR3 reads CASSRTGTGYGYTF. Here the CDR3 DNA reads TGTGCCAGCAGCCGAACCGGGACAGGCTATGGCTACACCTTC.